This TCR beta chain is drawn from a study of low-dose radiotherapy and immunotherapy resistance in tumors. Study summary: Cohort 1 was treated with 0.5 Gy per fraction at 2-week intervals, amounting to 6.5 Gy overall. While receiving nivolumab 240 mg every two weeks, patients also received ipilimumab 1 mg/kg every six weeks, both intravenously. Intravenous cyclophosphamide at 200 mg/m2 preceded radiation and immunotherapy by one day, every two weeks.

Covering alpha and beta chains, TRAV- and TRBV-specific primers were used for the first-strand cDNA. With a V-primer adapter and a constant-region primer, TCRs were amplified for about 20 PCR cycles. TCRdb re-called the reads with MiXCR, one entry per CDR3 protein. The sample has under 70,000 distinct CDR3 sequences; 25% are singletons. Time point specified: before trial treatment. Every donor's regimen consisted of nivolumab, ipilimumab, aspirin, low-dose cyclophosphamide and low-dose radiotherapy. This clonotype has a count of ten or more. The V end lost 5 bases, the J end lost 0 bases, and 14 bases lay between the germline ends. The CDR3 has 15 amino acids. Germline CDR1 and CDR2: SGHAT and FQDESV (reference sequence).

This receptor was identified in a male donor with prostate cancer. The input for sequencing was PBMCs, taken before treatment. V gene TRBV11-1 combines with J gene TRBJ2-7; no firm D call. CDR3 amino acids: CASSTRLVTSYEQYF. CDR3 in DNA: TGTGCCAGCAGCACCCGACTCGTTACCTCCTACGAGCAGTACTTC.